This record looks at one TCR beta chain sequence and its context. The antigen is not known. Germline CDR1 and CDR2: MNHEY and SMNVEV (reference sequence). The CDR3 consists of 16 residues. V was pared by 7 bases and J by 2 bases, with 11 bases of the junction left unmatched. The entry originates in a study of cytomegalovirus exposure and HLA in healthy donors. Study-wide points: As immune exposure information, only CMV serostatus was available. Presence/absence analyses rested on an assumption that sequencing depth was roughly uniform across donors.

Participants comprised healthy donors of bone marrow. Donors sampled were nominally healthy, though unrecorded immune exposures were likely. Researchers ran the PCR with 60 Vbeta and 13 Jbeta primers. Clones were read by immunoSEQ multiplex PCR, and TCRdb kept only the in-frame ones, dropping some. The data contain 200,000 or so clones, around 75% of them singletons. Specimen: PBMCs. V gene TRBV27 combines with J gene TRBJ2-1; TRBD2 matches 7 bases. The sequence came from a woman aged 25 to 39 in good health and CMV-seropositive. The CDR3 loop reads CASTSAGAGPYNEQFF. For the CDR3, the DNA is TGTGCCAGCACCTCCGCCGGAGCGGGGCCCTACAATGAGCAGTTCTTC.